This TCR beta chain was captured by sequencing in a study of spatial heterogeneity in lung cancer. Findings and limits, study-wide: The estimated TCR-seq coverage of tumor T cells amounted to about 7.4% when looking at alpha chains and more than 11% when looking at beta chains. The study found that expanded intratumoral alpha and beta TCR counts tracked tumor mutation counts.

Germline V lookup: CDR1 SGHRS, CDR2 YFSETQ. This CDR3 contains 14 residues. Trimming stripped 4 bases from V and 7 bases from J, with 15 bases between. The sample's time point: sample taken at primary tumor resection. In its sample, this clonotype was seen many times. Its specificity is not known. One entry per CDR3 protein, called by TCRdb with MiXCR from the 5' RACE reads. The sample has around 21,000 distinct CDR3 sequences; under 5.5% are singletons. The sequences come from lung tumor tissue, collected at surgery. The J gene is TRBJ1-5, the V gene TRBV5-1; D gene uncertain. The sequence derives from a male donor with early-stage non-small cell lung cancer. CDR3 sequence: CASSPGNGRQPQHF. CDR3 DNA sequence: TGCGCCAGCAGCCCGGGGAATGGTCGGCAGCCCCAGCATTTT.